This T cell receptor (beta chain) is from a study of cytomegalovirus exposure and HLA in healthy donors. PCR amplification relied on 60 Vbeta primers (plus 13 Jbeta primers). The data were produced by immunoSEQ multiplex PCR, yet TCRdb's version contains in-frame clones alone and is incomplete. The table records approximately 200,000 clones, over 65% of them present only once. About this clone: One junction end does not reproduce the germline sequence, and a read error may be involved.

CDR3 length: 14 amino acids. Germline V lookup: CDR1 MNHEY, CDR2 SMNVEV (reference sequence). The genes are TRBV27 and TRBJ2-4; a weak D match, TRBD1 (5 bases). Sequencing used PBMCs. This sequence was found in a boy between 2 and 10 years old in good health and CMV-seronegative. CDR3 nucleotide sequence: TGTGCCAGCAGTTTAAGGGGTGATGGAAACAGTCAGTACTTC. Protein sequence: CASSLRGDGNSQYF.